Following are 2 T cell receptor beta chains from one sample sequenced in a study of beta chain features in type 1 diabetes. General study results and limits: Type 1 diabetes patients had moderately but significantly shorter TCRB CDR3s in all four CD4+ subsets.

Every bit of the isolated RNA underwent reverse transcription, so sequencing read expressed TCRB transcripts. Sequencing used immunoSEQ multiplex PCR; TCRdb keeps in-frame clones, though not all of them. The sample shows some 270,000 clones, roughly a tenth of them seen only once. Their antigens are not known. The sample comprised naive CD4+ T cells from blood. These receptors all come from a man aged 30 to 39 with type 1 diabetes.

The chain has TRBV5-6 and TRBJ2-2; TRBD1 is a possible D gene (6 bases). This CDR3 region has 14 residues. V was trimmed by 5 bases and J by 5 bases, leaving 13 bases between them. CDR1 and CDR2 (germline): SGHDT, YYEEEE. The CDR3 loop reads CASRWGPETGELFF. Written as DNA, the CDR3 is TGTGCCAGCAGGTGGGGGCCTGAGACCGGGGAGCTGTTTTTT.

This clone occurred a few times. The rearrangement uses TRBV5-1 and TRBJ1-1; TRBD1 might be the D (6 bases). The CDR3 consists of 16 residues. Germline assignment: CDR1 SGHRS and CDR2 YFSETQ. With 4 bases removed from V and 0 bases from J, the gap between germline ends came to 16 bases. CDR3: CASSTGQILMNTEAFF. DNA of the CDR3: TGCGCCAGCAGCACCGGACAGATACTAATGAACACTGAAGCTTTCTTT.